The sequence of this TCR beta chain was determined in a study of post-analysis software for immune sequencing data. Whole-study context: The courses of disease that were included comprised relapsing-remitting, secondary progressive and progressive-relapsing multiple sclerosis.

This clonotype was recorded a few times. Its specificity is not known. Prepared TCR beta cDNA libraries contained unique molecular identifiers. TCRdb independently ran MiXCR on the PCR reads; one entry per CDR3 protein. The table lists roughly 730,000 distinct CDR3 sequences, roughly 30% of them singletons. This CDR3 is built from 14 residues. The germline V gene encodes CDR1 DFQATT and CDR2 SNEGSKA (reference sequence). Trimming took off 5 bases at V and 2 bases at J, with 14 bases between the two ends. Study-level points and caveats: By F measure, samples from a shared preparation batch strongly co-clustered. Compared with controls, patients had more of five or six TRBV segments, including TRBV5-6, TRBV5-1 and TRBV20-1.

V and J are TRBV20-1 and TRBJ2-3; unclear D gene. Sequenced: blood. The TCR originated in a girl aged 5 to 17 with multiple sclerosis. The CDR3 loop is CSAQDAPYTDTQYF. The CDR3 DNA sequence: TGCAGTGCTCAAGACGCCCCTTACACAGATACGCAGTATTTT.